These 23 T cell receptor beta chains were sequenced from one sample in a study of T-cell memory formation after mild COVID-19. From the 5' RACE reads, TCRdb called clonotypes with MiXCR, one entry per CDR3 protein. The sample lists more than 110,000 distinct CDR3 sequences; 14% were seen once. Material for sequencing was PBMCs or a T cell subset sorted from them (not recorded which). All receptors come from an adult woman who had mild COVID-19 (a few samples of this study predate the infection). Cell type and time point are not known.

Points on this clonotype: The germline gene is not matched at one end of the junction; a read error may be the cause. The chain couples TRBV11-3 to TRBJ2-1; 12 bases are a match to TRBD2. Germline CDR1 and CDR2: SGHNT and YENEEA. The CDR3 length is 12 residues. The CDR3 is CASSSRTSGTLF. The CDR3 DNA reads TGTGCCAGCAGCTCCCGGACTAGCGGGACCCTCTTC. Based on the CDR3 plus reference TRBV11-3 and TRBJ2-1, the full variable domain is EAGVVQSPRYKIIEKKQPVAFWCNPISGHNTLYWYLQNLGQGPELLIRYENEEAVDDSQLPKDRFSAERLKGVDSTLKIQPAELGDSAVYLCASSSRTSGTLFGPGTRLTVL.

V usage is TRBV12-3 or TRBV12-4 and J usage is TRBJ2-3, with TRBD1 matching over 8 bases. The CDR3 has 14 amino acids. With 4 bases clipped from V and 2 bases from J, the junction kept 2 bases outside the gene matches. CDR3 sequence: CASSSDRDTDTQYF. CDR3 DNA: TGTGCCAGCAGTTCGGACAGGGACACAGATACGCAGTATTTT.

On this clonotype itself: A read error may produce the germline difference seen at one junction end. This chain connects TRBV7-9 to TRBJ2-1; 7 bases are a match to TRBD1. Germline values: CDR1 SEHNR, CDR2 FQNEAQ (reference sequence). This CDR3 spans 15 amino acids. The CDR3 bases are TGTGCCGGCAGCAGATTAGCCGGACAGGCTAATGAGCAGTTCTTC. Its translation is CAGSRLAGQANEQFF.

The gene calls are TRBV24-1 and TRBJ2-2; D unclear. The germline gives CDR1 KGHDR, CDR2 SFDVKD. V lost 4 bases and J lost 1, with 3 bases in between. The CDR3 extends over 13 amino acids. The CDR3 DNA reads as TGTGCCACCAGTGACCAGAACACCGGGGAGCTGTTTTTT. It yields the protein CATSDQNTGELFF.

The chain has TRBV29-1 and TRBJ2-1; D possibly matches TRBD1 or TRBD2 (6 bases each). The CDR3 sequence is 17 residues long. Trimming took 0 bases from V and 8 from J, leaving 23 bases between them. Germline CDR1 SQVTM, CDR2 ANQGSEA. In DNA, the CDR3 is TGCAGCGTTGAAGATCCTACTCCGTCCAGGGGCGGGGATGAGCAGTTCTTC. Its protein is CSVEDPTPSRGGDEQFF.

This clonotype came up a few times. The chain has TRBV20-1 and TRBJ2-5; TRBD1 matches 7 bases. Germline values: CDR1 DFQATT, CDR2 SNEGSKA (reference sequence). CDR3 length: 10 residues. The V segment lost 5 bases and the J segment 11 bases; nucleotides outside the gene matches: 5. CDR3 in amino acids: CSALRDRQYF. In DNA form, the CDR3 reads TGCAGTGCTCTCCGGGACAGACAGTACTTC.

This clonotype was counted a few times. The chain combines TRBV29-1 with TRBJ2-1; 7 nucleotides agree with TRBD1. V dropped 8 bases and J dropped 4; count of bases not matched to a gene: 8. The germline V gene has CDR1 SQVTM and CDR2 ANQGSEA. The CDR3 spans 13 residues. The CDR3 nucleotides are TGCAGCATCCGGGACAGAGAATACAATGAGCAGTTCTTC. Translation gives CSIRDREYNEQFF.

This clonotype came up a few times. As DNA, the CDR3 is TGTGCCAGCAGCTTATATTCCTGGGGTGTGGGCACTGAAGCTTTCTTT. Translating it yields CASSLYSWGVGTEAFF. The chain links TRBV7-3 to TRBJ1-1; D call uncertain. The ends were cut back, 2 bases at V and 4 bases at J, with 17 bases in the middle. The CDR3 runs to 16 residues. Germline CDR1 SGHTA, CDR2 FQGTGA.

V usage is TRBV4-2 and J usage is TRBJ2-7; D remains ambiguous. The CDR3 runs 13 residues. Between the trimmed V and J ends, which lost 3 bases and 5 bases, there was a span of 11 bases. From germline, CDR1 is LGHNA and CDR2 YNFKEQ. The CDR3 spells CASSQGDSDEQYF. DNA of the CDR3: TGTGCCAGCAGCCAGGGTGACTCGGACGAGCAGTACTTC.

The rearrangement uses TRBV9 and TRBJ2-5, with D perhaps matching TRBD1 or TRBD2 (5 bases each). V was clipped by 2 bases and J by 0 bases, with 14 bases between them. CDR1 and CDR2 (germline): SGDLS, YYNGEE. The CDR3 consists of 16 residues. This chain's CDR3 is CASSVGVTEYQETQYF. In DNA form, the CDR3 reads TGTGCCAGCAGCGTGGGGGTCACAGAGTACCAAGAGACCCAGTACTTC.

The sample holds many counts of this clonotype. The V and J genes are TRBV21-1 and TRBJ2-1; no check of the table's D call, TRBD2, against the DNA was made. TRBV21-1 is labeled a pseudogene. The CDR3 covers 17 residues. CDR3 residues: CASSKGEGLPLTPEQFF. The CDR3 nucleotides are TGTGCCAGCAGCAAAGGGGAGGGACTACCCCTCACCCCTGAGCAGTTCTTC.

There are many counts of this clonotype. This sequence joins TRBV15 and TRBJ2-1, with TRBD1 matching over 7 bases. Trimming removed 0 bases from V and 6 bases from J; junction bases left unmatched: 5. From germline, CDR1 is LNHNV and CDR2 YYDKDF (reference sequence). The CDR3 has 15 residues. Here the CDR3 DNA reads TGTGCCACCAGCAGAGAGAGGACAGGAATCAATGAGCAGTTCTTC. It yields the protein CATSRERTGINEQFF. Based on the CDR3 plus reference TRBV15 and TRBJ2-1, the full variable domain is DAMVIQNPRYQVTQFGKPVTLSCSQTLNHNVMYWYQQKSSQAPKLLFHYYDKDFNNEADTPDNFQSRRPNTSFCFLDIRSPGLGDTAMYLCATSRERTGINEQFFGPGTRLTVL.

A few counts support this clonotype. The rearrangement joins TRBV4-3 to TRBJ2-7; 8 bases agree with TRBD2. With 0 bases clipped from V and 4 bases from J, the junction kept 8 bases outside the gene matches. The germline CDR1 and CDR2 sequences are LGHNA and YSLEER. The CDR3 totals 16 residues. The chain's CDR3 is CASSQDLGGRRYEQYF. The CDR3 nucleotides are TGCGCCAGCAGCCAAGATCTGGGCGGGAGGCGGTACGAGCAGTACTTC.

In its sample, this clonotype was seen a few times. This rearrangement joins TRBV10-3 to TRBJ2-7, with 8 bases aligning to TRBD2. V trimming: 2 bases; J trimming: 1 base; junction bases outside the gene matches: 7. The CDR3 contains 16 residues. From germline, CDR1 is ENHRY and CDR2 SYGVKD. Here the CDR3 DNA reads TGTGCCATCAGTGAGGGGGAAGCGGGAGTGTCCTACGAGCAGTACTTC. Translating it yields CAISEGEAGVSYEQYF.

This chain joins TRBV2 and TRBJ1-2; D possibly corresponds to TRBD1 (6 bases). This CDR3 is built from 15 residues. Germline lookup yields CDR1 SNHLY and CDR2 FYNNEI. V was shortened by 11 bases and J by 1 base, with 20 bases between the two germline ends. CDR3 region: CAGFPPPDSNYGYTF. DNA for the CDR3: TGTGCCGGATTTCCCCCCCCGGACAGTAACTATGGCTACACCTTC.

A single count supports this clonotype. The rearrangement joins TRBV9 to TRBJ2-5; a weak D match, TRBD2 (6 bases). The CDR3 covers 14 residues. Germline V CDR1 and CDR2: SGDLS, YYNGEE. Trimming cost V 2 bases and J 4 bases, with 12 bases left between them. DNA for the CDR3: TGTGCCAGCAGCGTTTACTCGGGAGTAGAGACCCAGTACTTC. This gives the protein CASSVYSGVETQYF.

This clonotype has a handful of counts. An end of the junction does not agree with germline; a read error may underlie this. CDR3 sequence reads: CASSLVVGGEQYF. As DNA, the CDR3 is TGTGCTAGCAGCTTAGTAGTAGGGGGAGAGCAGTACTTC. The chain links TRBV7-7 to TRBJ2-7; a weak D match, TRBD1 (6 bases). Germline CDR1 and CDR2: SSHAT and FNYEAQ (reference sequence). The CDR3 has 13 residues.

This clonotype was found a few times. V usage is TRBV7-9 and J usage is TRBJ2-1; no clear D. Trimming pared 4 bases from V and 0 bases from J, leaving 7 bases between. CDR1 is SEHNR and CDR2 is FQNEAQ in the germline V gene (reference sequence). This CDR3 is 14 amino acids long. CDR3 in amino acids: CASSSQISYNEQFF. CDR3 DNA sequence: TGTGCCAGCAGCTCCCAGATCTCCTACAATGAGCAGTTCTTC. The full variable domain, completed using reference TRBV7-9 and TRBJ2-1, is DTGVSQNPRHKITKRGQNVTFRCDPISEHNRLYWYRQTLGQGPEFLTYFQNEAQLEKSRLLSDRFSAERPKGSFSTLEIQRTEQGDSAMYLCASSSQISYNEQFFGPGTRLTVL.

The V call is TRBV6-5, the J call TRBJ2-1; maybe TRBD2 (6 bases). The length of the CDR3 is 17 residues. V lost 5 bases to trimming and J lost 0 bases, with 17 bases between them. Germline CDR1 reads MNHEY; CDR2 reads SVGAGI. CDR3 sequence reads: CASSEPLARSSYNEQFF. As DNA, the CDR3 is TGTGCCAGCAGTGAGCCGCTAGCGCGGTCCTCCTACAATGAGCAGTTCTTC.

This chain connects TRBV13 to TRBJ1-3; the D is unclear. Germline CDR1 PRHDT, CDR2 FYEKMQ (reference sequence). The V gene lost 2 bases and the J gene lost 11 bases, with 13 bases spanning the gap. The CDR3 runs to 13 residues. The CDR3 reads CASSLISGSAIYF. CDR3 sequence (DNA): TGTGCCAGCAGCTTAATTTCGGGTAGTGCCATATATTTT.

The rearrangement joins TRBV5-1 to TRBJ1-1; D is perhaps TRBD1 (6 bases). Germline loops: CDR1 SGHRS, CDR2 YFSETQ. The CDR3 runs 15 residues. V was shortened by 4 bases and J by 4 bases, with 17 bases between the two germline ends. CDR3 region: CASSTLDAGATEAFF. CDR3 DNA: TGCGCCAGCAGCACCTTAGATGCAGGGGCCACTGAAGCTTTCTTT.

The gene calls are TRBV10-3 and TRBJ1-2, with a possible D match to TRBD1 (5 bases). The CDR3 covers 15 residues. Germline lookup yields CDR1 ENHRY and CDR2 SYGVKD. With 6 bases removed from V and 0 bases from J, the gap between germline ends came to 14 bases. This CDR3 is CAISERGSANYGYTF. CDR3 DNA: TGTGCCATCAGCGAAAGGGGTTCAGCTAACTATGGCTACACCTTC.

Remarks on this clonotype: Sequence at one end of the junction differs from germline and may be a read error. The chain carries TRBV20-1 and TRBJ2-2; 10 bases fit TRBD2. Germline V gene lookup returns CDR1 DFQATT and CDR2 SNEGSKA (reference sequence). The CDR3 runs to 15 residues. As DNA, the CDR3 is TGCAGCGCTAGCGGGAGTCGTCTGAACACCGGGGAGCTGTTTTTT. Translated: CSASGSRLNTGELFF.